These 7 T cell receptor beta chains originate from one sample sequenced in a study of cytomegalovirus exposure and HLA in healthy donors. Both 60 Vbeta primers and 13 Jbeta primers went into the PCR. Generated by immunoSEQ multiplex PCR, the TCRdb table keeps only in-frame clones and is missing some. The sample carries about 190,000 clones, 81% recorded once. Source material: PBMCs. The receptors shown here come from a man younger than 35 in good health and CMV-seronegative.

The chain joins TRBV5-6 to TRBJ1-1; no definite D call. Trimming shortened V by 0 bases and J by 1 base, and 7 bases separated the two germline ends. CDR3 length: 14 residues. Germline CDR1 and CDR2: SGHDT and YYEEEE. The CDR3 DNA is TGTGCCAGCAGCTTGGAACGGGGGAACACTGAAGCTTTCTTT. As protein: CASSLERGNTEAFF.

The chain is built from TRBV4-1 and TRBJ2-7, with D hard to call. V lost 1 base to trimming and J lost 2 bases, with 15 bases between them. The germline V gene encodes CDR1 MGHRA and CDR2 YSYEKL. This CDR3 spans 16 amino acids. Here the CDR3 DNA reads TGCGCCAGCAGCCAAGTTGGGCAGTCAACCGCCTACGAGCAGTACTTC. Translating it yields CASSQVGQSTAYEQYF.

The CDR3 region has the DNA TGTGCCAGCAGTGCCCGGGACAGGGGGCTGCGAAAACTGTTTTTT. It specifies CASSARDRGLRKLFF. The chain is built from TRBV25-1 and TRBJ1-4; 12 bases are a match to TRBD1. J gave up 10 bases and V 4 bases, and 7 bases lay outside the gene matches. Germline CDR1 is MGHDK and CDR2 is SYGVNS. The CDR3 length is 15 residues.

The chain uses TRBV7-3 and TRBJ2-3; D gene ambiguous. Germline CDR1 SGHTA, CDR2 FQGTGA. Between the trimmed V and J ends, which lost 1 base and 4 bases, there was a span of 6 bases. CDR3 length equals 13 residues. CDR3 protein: CASSLSSADTQYF. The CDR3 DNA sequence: TGTGCCAGCAGCTTAAGCTCGGCAGATACGCAGTATTTT.

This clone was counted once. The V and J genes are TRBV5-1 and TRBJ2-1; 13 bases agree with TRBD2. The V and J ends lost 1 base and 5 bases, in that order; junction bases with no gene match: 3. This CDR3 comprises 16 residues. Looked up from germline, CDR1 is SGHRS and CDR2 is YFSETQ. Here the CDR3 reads CASSLLGLAGNNEQFF. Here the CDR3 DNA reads TGCGCCAGCAGCTTGTTGGGACTAGCGGGAAACAATGAGCAGTTCTTC.

CDR3 in amino acids: CASTHGDRDGQTQYF. The CDR3 region has the DNA TGCGCCAGCACCCACGGGGACAGGGATGGTCAGACCCAGTACTTC. The chain links TRBV5-1 to TRBJ2-5; 9 nucleotides align to TRBD1. This CDR3 contains 15 residues. Germline V gives CDR1 SGHRS, CDR2 YFSETQ. Trimming cost V 6 bases and J 6 bases; bases outside gene matches: 12. Full variable domain (rest looked up from reference TRBV5-1 and TRBJ2-5): KAGVTQTPRYLIKTRGQQVTLSCSPISGHRSVSWYQQTPGQGLQFLFEYFSETQRNKGNFPGRFSGRQFSNSRSEMNVSTLELGDSALYLCASTHGDRDGQTQYFGPGTRLLVL.

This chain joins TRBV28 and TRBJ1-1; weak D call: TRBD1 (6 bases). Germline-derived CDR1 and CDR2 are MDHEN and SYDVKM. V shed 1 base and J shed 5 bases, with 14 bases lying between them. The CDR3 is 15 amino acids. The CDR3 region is CASSLSPDSLTEAFF. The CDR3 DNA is TGTGCCAGCAGTTTATCTCCGGACAGCTTGACTGAAGCTTTCTTT. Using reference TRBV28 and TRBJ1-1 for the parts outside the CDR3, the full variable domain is DVKVTQSSRYLVKRTGEKVFLECVQDMDHENMFWYRQDPGLGLRLIYFSYDVKMKEKGDIPEGYSVSREKKERFSLILESASTNQTSMYLCASSLSPDSLTEAFFGQGTRLTVV.